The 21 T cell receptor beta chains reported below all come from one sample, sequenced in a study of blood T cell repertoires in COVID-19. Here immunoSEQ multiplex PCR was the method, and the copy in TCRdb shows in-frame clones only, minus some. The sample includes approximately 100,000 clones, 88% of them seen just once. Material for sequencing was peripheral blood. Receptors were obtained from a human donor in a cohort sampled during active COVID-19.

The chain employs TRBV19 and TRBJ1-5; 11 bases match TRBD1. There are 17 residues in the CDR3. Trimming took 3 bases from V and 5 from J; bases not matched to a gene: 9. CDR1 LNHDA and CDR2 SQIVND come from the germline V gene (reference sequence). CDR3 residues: CASSMLLPGQGDQPQHF. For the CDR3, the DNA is TGTGCCAGTAGTATGCTCTTACCGGGACAGGGGGATCAGCCCCAGCATTTT.

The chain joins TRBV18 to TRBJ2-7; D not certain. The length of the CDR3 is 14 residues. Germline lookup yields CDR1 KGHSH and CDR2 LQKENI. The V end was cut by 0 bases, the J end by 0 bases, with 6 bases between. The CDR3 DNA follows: TGTGCCAGCTCACCACCCAGGCCCTCCTACGAGCAGTACTTC. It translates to CASSPPRPSYEQYF.

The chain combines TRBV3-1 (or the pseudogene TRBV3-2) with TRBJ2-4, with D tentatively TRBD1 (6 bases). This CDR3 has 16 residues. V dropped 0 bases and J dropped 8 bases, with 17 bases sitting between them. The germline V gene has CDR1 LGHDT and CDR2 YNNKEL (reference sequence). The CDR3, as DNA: TGTGCCAGCAGCCAAGAGCAAGGAGGTAACAGGGACATTCAGTACTTC. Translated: CASSQEQGGNRDIQYF.

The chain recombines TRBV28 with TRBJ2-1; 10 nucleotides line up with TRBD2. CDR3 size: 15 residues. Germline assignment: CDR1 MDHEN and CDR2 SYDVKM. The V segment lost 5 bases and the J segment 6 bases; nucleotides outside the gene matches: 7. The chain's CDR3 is CASSLAGVNFNEQFF. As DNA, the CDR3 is TGTGCCAGCAGTCTAGCGGGAGTTAATTTCAATGAGCAGTTCTTC.

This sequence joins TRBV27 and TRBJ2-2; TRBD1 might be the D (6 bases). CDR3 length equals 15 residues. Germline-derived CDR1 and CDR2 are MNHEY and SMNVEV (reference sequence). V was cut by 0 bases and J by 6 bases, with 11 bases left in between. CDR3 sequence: CASSLSAGVPGELFF. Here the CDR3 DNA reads TGTGCCAGCAGTTTATCGGCAGGGGTTCCCGGGGAGCTGTTTTTT.

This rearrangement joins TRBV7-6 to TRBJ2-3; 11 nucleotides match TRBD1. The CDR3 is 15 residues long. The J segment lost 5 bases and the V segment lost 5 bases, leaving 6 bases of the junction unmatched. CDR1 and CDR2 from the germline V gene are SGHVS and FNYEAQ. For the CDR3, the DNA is TGTGCCAGCAGCCCGGGACAGGGGGTTGGAGATACGCAGTATTTT. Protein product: CASSPGQGVGDTQYF.

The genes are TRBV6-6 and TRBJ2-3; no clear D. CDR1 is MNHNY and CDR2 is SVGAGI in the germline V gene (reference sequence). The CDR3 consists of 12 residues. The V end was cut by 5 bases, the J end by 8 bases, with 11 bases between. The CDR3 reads CASSRPSGTQYF. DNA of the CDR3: TGTGCCAGCAGTCGACCCTCCGGTACGCAGTATTTT.

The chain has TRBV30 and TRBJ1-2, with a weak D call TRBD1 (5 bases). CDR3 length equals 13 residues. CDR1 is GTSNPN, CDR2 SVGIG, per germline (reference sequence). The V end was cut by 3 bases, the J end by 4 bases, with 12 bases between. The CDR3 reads CAWRGGESYGYTF. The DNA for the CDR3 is TGTGCCTGGAGGGGGGGGGAAAGCTATGGCTACACCTTC.

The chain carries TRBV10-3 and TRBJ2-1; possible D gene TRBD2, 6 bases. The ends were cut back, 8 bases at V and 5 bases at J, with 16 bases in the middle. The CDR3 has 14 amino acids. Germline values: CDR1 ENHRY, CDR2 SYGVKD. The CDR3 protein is CAIGGNAGNNEQFF. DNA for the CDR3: TGTGCCATCGGGGGGAATGCGGGCAACAATGAGCAGTTCTTC.

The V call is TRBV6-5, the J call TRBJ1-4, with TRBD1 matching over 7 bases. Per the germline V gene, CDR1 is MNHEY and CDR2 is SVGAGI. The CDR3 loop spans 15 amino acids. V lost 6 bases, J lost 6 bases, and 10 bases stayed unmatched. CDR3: CASSNGAGGHEKLFF. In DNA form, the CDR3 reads TGTGCCAGCAGCAACGGGGCAGGGGGACATGAAAAACTGTTTTTT.

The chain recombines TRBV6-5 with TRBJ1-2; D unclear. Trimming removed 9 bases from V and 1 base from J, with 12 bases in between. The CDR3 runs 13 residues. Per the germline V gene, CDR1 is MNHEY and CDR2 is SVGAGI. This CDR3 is CASRTVLNYGYTF. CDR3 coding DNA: TGTGCCAGTCGTACAGTCCTTAACTATGGCTACACCTTC.

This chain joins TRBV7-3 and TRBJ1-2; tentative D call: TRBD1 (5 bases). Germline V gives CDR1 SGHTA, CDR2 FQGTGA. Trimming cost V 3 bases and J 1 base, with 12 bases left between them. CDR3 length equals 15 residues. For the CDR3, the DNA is TGTGCCAGCAGCTTGGGAATAGGGGTTAACTATGGCTACACCTTC. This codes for CASSLGIGVNYGYTF.

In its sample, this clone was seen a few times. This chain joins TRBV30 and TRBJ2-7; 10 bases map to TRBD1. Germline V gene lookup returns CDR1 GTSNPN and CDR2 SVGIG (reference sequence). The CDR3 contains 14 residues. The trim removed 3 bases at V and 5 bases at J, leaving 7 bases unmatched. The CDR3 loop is CAWSEGTGANEQYF. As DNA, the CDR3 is TGTGCCTGGAGCGAAGGGACAGGGGCCAACGAGCAGTACTTC.

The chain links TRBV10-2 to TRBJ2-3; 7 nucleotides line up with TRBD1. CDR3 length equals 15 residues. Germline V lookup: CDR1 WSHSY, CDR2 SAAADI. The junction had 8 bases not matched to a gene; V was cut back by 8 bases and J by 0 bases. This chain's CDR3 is CASRDRATSTDTQYF. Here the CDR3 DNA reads TGCGCCAGCCGCGACAGGGCCACTAGCACAGATACGCAGTATTTT.

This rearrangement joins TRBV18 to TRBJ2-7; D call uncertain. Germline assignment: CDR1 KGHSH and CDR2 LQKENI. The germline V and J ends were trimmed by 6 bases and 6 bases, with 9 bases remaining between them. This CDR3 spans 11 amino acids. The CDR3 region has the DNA TGTGCCAGCTCTATCACCGGCGAGCAGTACTTC. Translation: CASSITGEQYF.

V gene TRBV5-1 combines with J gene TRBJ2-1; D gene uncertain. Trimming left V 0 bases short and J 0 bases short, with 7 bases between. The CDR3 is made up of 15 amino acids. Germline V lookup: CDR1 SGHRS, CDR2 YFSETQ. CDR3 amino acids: CASSLEERSYNEQFF. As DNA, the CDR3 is TGCGCCAGCAGCTTGGAGGAGCGCTCCTACAATGAGCAGTTCTTC.

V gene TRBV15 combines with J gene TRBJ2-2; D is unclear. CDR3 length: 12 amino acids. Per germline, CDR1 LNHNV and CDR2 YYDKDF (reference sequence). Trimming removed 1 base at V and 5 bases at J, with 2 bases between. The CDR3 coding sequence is TGTGCCACCAGCAGAGCTACCGGGGAGCTGTTTTTT. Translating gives CATSRATGELFF.

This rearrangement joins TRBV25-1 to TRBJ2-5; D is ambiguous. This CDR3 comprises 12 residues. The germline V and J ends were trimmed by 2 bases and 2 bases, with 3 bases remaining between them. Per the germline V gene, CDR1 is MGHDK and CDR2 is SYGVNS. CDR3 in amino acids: CASSERQETQYF. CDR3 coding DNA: TGTGCCAGCAGTGAACGGCAAGAGACCCAGTACTTC.

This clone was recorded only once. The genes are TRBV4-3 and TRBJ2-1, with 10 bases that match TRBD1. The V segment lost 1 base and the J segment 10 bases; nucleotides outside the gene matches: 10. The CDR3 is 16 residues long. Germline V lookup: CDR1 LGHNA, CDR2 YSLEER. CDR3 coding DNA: TGCGCCAGCAGCCAAGGTGGGACAGGGGCGTATGTAGAGCAGTTCTTC. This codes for CASSQGGTGAYVEQFF.

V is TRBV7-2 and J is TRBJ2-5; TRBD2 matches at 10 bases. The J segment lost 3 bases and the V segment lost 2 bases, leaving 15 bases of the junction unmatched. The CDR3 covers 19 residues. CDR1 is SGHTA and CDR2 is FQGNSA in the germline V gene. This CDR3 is CASSLPRRGASGSKETQYF. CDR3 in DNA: TGTGCCAGCAGCTTACCAAGAAGGGGGGCTAGCGGGAGTAAAGAGACCCAGTACTTC. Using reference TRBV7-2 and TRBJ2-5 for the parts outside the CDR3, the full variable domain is GAGVSQSPSNKVTEKGKDVELRCDPISGHTALYWYRQSLGQGLEFLIYFQGNSAPDKSGLPSDRFSAERTGGSVSTLTIQRTQQEDSAVYLCASSLPRRGASGSKETQYFGPGTRLLVL.

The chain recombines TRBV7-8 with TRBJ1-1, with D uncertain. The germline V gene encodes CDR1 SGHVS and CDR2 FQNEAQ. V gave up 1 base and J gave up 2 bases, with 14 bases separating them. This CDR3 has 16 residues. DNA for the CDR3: TGTGCCAGCAGCTTAGGCGGAACGGCAACAAACACTGAAGCTTTCTTT. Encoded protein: CASSLGGTATNTEAFF. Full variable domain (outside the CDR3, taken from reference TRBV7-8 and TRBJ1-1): GAGVSQSPRYKVAKRGQDVALRCDPISGHVSLFWYQQALGQGPEFLTYFQNEAQLDKSGLPSDRFFAERPEGSVSTLKIQRTQQEDSAVYLCASSLGGTATNTEAFFGQGTRLTVV.